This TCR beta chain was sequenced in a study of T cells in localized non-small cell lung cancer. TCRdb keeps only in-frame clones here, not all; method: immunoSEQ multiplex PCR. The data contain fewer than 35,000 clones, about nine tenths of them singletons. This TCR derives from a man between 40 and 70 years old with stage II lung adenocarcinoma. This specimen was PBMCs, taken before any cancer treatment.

The chain's CDR3 is CASSLGGRQNTGELFF. The CDR3 nucleotides read TGCGCCAGCAGCTTGGGAGGGCGCCAAAACACCGGGGAGCTGTTTTTT. The chain is built from TRBV5-1 and TRBJ2-2; tentatively, D is TRBD2 (5 bases). The CDR3 runs to 16 residues. V lost 0 bases to trimming and J lost 2 bases, with 11 bases between them. CDR1 is SGHRS and CDR2 is YFSETQ in the germline V gene. Looking up the rest from reference TRBV5-1 and TRBJ2-2 gives the full variable domain: KAGVTQTPRYLIKTRGQQVTLSCSPISGHRSVSWYQQTPGQGLQFLFEYFSETQRNKGNFPGRFSGRQFSNSRSEMNVSTLELGDSALYLCASSLGGRQNTGELFFGEGSRLTVL.